This T cell receptor beta chain was identified in a study of OX40 agonist ivuxolimab in advanced cancers. Across the whole study: Ivuxolimab, an agonistic anti-OX40 (CD134) antibody, was given to patients.

Assay used: immunoSEQ multiplex PCR; TCRdb lists only in-frame clones, some missing. Of over 95,000 clones listed, roughly 83% were seen once; the top ten hold roughly 1.5%. Of note for this clone: Its antigen is unknown.

Study findings and constraints: Patients who responded partially at 0.1-3.0 mg/kg showed clonal expansion ranking among the lowest.

The CDR3 extends over 16 amino acids. CDR1 and CDR2 (germline): MRHNA, SNTAGT. V shed 6 bases and J 0 bases; nucleotides not matched to a gene: 4. The V and J genes are TRBV6-4 and TRBJ2-3, with 12 nucleotides matching TRBD2. The sequence was obtained from an adult with an advanced solid tumor such as melanoma, head and neck, liver or kidney cancer. Specimen: CD4+ or CD8+ T cells sorted from blood, collected in a trial of the OX40 agonist ivuxolimab. The CDR3, as DNA: TGTGCCAGCAGGCCGACTAGCGGGGGTAGCACAGATACGCAGTATTTT. Its protein product is CASRPTSGGSTDTQYF.